These 5 T cell receptor beta chains were sequenced from one sample in a study of blood T cell repertoires in COVID-19. The repertoire was sequenced with immunoSEQ multiplex PCR; TCRdb's copy has only in-frame clones and lacks some. The sample has around 270,000 clones, about 85% seen once. The sample consisted of peripheral blood. All receptors come from a man aged 55 to 69 with acute or convalescent COVID-19.

The V gene is TRBV4-1, the J gene TRBJ2-7; maybe TRBD2 (6 bases). The germline CDR1 and CDR2 sequences are MGHRA and YSYEKL. The CDR3 length is 15 residues. Between the trimmed V and J ends, which lost 3 bases and 3 bases, there was a span of 15 bases. CDR3 region: CASSQSGQGNYEQYF. In nucleotides, the CDR3 is TGCGCCAGCAGCCAGAGCGGGCAGGGAAACTACGAGCAGTACTTC.

The chain recombines TRBV30 with TRBJ1-6; maybe TRBD1 (5 bases). Germline V CDR1 and CDR2: GTSNPN, SVGIG (reference sequence). V lost 4 bases, J lost 7 bases, and 11 bases lay in between. CDR3 size: 13 residues. CDR3 protein: CAWIGHRNSPLHF. The CDR3 bases are TGTGCCTGGATTGGACACAGAAATTCACCCCTCCACTTT.

The chain has TRBV27 and TRBJ1-5; TRBD1 is a possible D gene (6 bases). CDR3 size: 14 residues. Germline CDR1 is MNHEY and CDR2 is SMNVEV (reference sequence). The V gene lost 6 bases and the J gene lost 0 bases, with 9 bases spanning the gap. CDR3 nucleotide sequence: TGTGCCAGCAGCGGCAGGGGTAGCAATCAGCCCCAGCATTTT. As protein: CASSGRGSNQPQHF.

The chain has TRBV5-1 and TRBJ1-1; maybe TRBD1 (6 bases). The germline gives CDR1 SGHRS, CDR2 YFSETQ. This CDR3 contains 13 residues. V was trimmed by 1 base and J by 5 bases, leaving 9 bases between them. The DNA for the CDR3 is TGCGCCAGCAGCTTGATACAGGGTACTGAAGCTTTCTTT. Protein: CASSLIQGTEAFF.

A remark on this clone: One end of the junction is discordant with germline, which a read error may explain. The chain couples TRBV5-1 to TRBJ1-2; TRBD1 matches at 12 bases. The CDR3 is 15 amino acids. The germline V gene has CDR1 SGHRS and CDR2 YFSETQ. This CDR3 is CASSLGTGGEDGYTF. Here the CDR3 DNA reads TGCGCCAGCAGTTTGGGGACAGGGGGCGAGGATGGCTACACCTTC.